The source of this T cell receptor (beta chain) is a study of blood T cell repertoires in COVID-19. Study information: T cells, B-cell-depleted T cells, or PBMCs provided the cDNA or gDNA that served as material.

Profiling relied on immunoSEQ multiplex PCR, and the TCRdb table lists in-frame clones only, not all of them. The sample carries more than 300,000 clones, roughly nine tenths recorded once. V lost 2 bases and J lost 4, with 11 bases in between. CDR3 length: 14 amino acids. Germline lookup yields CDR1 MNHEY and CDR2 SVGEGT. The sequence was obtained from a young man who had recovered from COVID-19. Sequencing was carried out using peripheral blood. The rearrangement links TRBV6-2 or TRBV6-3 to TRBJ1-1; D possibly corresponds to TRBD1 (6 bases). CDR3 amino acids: CASSYPGVGTEAFF. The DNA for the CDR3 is TGTGCCAGCAGTTACCCAGGGGTGGGCACTGAAGCTTTCTTT.